The T cell receptor beta chain described here comes from a study of T cell responses to AZD1222 COVID-19 vaccine. Study-wide results and limits: Just a handful of AZD1222 recipients tested seropositive at baseline.

A remark on this clone: Its antigen is unknown.

TCRdb keeps only in-frame clones here, not all; method: immunoSEQ multiplex PCR. The sample holds 140,000 to 150,000 clones, 80% to 90% seen once. The CDR3 loop spans 13 amino acids. Germline V gene sequence: CDR1 SGHRS, CDR2 YFSETQ. V dropped 4 bases and J dropped 1 base, with 8 bases sitting between them. This chain joins TRBV5-1 and TRBJ1-1; D is undetermined. Sequencing used peripheral blood, obtained on day 0 of AZD1222 vaccination. This clonotype was sampled from an adult in good health. The CDR3 loop reads CASSIHRNTEAFF. CDR3 nucleotide sequence: TGCGCCAGCAGCATCCACAGGAACACTGAAGCTTTCTTT.